Sequencing of this T cell receptor beta chain was carried out in a study of T-cell reconstitution after alpha-beta-depleted transplantation in children. The CDR3 runs 20 residues. The germline V gene has CDR1 LNHNV and CDR2 YYDKDF (reference sequence). Germline trimming cut 4 bases from V and 4 bases from J; bases unmatched to any gene: 15. Unique molecular identifiers were incorporated when the TCRbeta library was constructed. One entry per CDR3 protein, called by TCRdb with MiXCR from the PCR reads. The sample records 450,000 to 600,000 distinct CDR3 sequences, roughly a tenth being singletons. This clonotype was recorded at least ten times. No antigen is known for it. Study-level points and caveats: Several hundred graft clones that had expanded were reportedly the source of alpha-beta T cells about two months after transplant.

The sequencing used PBMCs, collected before TCRalphabeta/CD19-depleted stem cell transplant. The rearrangement joins TRBV15 to TRBJ2-1; TRBD2 matches at 14 bases. The clonotype comes from a child aged 2 to 10 with inherited bone marrow failure, due to receive a stem cell transplant. CDR3 amino acids: CATSIPRGLAGEGSYNEQFF. CDR3 coding DNA: TGTGCCACCAGCATCCCAAGGGGACTAGCGGGAGAGGGGAGTTACAATGAGCAGTTCTTC. Supplemented by reference TRBV15 and TRBJ2-1, the full variable domain reads DAMVIQNPRYQVTQFGKPVTLSCSQTLNHNVMYWYQQKSSQAPKLLFHYYDKDFNNEADTPDNFQSRRPNTSFCFLDIRSPGLGDTAMYLCATSIPRGLAGEGSYNEQFFGPGTRLTVL.